This is a list of T cell receptor beta chains from one sample in a study of blood T cell repertoires in COVID-19. Assay used: immunoSEQ multiplex PCR; TCRdb lists only in-frame clones, some missing. The sample yields 200,000 to 300,000 clones, 70% to 85% seen once. Sequences were obtained from peripheral blood. These receptors were taken from a man aged 40-50 years who had recovered from COVID-19. Both conserved end residues are part of each CDR3. The D gene is left open where the match is weak. The size entry is marked missing in some rows and otherwise reads once, few, many or a size class.

TRBV29-1	TRBD2	15	NA	TRBJ2-3	TGCAGCGTTGAAGTACTAGCGGGTGGAACAGATACGCAGTATTTT	CSVEVLAGGTDTQYF
TRBV19	TRBD1	16	NA	TRBJ1-1	TGTGCCAGTAGTATTGGACAGGGGATGTCGGACACTGAAGCTTTCTTT	CASSIGQGMSDTEAFF
TRBV9	NA	15	once	TRBJ1-2	TGTGCCAGCAGCGTAGACATCCGGCCAGGCTATGGCTACACCTTC	CASSVDIRPGYGYTF
TRBV11-2	NA	14	NA	TRBJ2-3	TGTGCCAGCAGCTTAATCCGTCGCACAGATACGCAGTATTTT	CASSLIRRTDTQYF
TRBV11-2	TRBD2	15	NA	TRBJ2-1	TGTGCCAGCAGCCAGACTAGCGGGAGGGCCAATGAGCAGTTCTTC	CASSQTSGRANEQFF
TRBV18	NA	13	NA	TRBJ2-5	TGTGCCAGCTCACCTTGGCGGACTGAGACCCAGTACTTC	CASSPWRTETQYF
TRBV2	TRBD2	12	NA	TRBJ2-1	TGTGCCAGCAGTGAAGGTAGCGGGAGAGAGTTCTTC	CASSEGSGREFF
TRBV28	TRBD1	16	NA	TRBJ1-1	TGTGCCAGCAGTGCGCCCCCGGGACAGAGCGCGAGTGGGGCTTTCTTT	CASSAPPGQSASGAFF
TRBV21-1	NA	17	NA	TRBJ2-2	TGTGCCAGCAGCAAAGGATCGACTAGCGGAAACACCGGGGAGCTGTTTTTT	CASSKGSTSGNTGELFF
TRBV10-3	NA	15	NA	TRBJ1-6	TGTGCCATCAGTGTAGACAGGAGCGATAATTCACCCCTCCACTTT	CAISVDRSDNSPLHF
TRBV18	TRBD1	16	NA	TRBJ2-2	TGTGCCAGCTCACCGGAAGGGACAGGGATTACCGGGGAGCTGTTTTTT	CASSPEGTGITGELFF
TRBV5-4	TRBD1	15	NA	TRBJ2-7	TGTGCCAGCAGCTTCAGACAGGGGGCTGGGTACGAGCAGTACTTC	CASSFRQGAGYEQYF
TRBV7-9	TRBD2	15	NA	TRBJ2-1	TGTGCCAGCAGCTTCCCTAGCGGAACCTACAATGAGCAGTTCTTC	CASSFPSGTYNEQFF
TRBV11-2	NA	15	NA	TRBJ2-5	TGTGCCAGCAACGACCGGGACAATCAACAAGAGACCCAGTACTTC	CASNDRDNQQETQYF
TRBV21-1	NA	16	NA	TRBJ1-4	TGTGCCAGCAGCAAGTGGGAGAGGGCCCCTTTTGAAAAACTGTTTTTT	CASSKWERAPFEKLFF
TRBV6-5	NA	14	NA	TRBJ1-1	TGTGCCAGCAGTCAACCTTACAGTAACACTGAAGCTTTCTTT	CASSQPYSNTEAFF
TRBV4-3	TRBD1	15	NA	TRBJ1-2	TGCGCCAGCAGCCAAGGGACAGGGGCCAGCTATGGCTACACCTTC	CASSQGTGASYGYTF
TRBV5-4	NA	13	NA	TRBJ2-7	TGTGCCAGCAGGAAGGACAGACCCGGCGAGCAGTACTTC	CASRKDRPGEQYF
TRBV18	NA	13	NA	TRBJ1-1	TGTGCCAGCTCCCCGAGTTCGGACACTGAAGCTTTCTTT	CASSPSSDTEAFF
TRBV9	NA	14	once	TRBJ2-5	TGTGCCAGCAGCGTAGAGGTCGGGGTGGAGACCCAGTACTTC	CASSVEVGVETQYF
TRBV7-8	NA	12	few	TRBJ2-1	TGTGCCAGCAGCGGGGGGTTGACTGAGCAGTTCTTC	CASSGGLTEQFF
TRBV12-5	TRBD2	16	NA	TRBJ2-1	TGTGCTAGTGGTGGGACTAGCGGGAGCTCCTACAATGAGCAGTTCTTC	CASGGTSGSSYNEQFF
TRBV6-5	NA	14	NA	TRBJ2-7	TGTGCCAGCAGTTCTCGTCTGAGCACCTACGAGCAGTACTTC	CASSSRLSTYEQYF
TRBV7-2	TRBD1	15	NA	TRBJ1-6	TGTGCCGGCAGCACCCAGACAGGGGATAATTCACCCCTCCACTTT	CAGSTQTGDNSPLHF
TRBV29-1	TRBD2	14	NA	TRBJ2-3	TGCAGCGTTGTAAGACTAGCGAGCACAGATACGCAGTATTTT	CSVVRLASTDTQYF
TRBV18	TRBD1	17	once	TRBJ1-2	TGTGCCAGCTCACTTTCCCGGACAGGGACTTCTAACTATGGCTACACCTTC	CASSLSRTGTSNYGYTF
TRBV5-1	TRBD2	15	few	TRBJ2-7	TGCGCCAGCAGCGAGGGACTAGCGGGCCTCTACGAGCAGTACTTC	CASSEGLAGLYEQYF
TRBV4-3	NA	15	few	TRBJ1-2	TGCGCCAGCAGCCACCATGGTCAGGGTGGCTATGGCTACACCTTC	CASSHHGQGGYGYTF
TRBV12-3/TRBV12-4	NA	11	NA	TRBJ1-4	TGTGCCAGCAGTATCCAGGGAATAAGGGTTTTT	CASSIQGIRVF
TRBV19	TRBD2	15	once	TRBJ2-1	TGTGCCAGTAGTATCTCGCTAGCGGGAGGTAGTGAGCAGTTCTTC	CASSISLAGGSEQFF
TRBV5-1	NA	15	NA	TRBJ2-7	TGCGCCAGCAGCCCCCAGGGGTGGAAGTCCTACGAGCAGTACTTC	CASSPQGWKSYEQYF
TRBV5-1	TRBD2	19	NA	TRBJ2-3	TGCGCCAGCAGCCGCACACTAGCGGGAGTTTCGTCTAGCACAGATACGCAGTATTTT	CASSRTLAGVSSSTDTQYF
TRBV7-2	TRBD2	17	NA	TRBJ2-1	TGTGCCAGCAGCTTAGCCTTGCTAGCGGGGGGTTACAATGAGCAGTTCTTC	CASSLALLAGGYNEQFF
TRBV5-1	NA	13	NA	TRBJ2-2	TGCGCCAGCAGCTTGGGCGACACCGGGGAGCTGTTTTTT	CASSLGDTGELFF
TRBV5-8	TRBD2	15	few	TRBJ2-1	TGTGCCAGCAGCCGTACTAGCGGAGGATTCTATGAGCAGTTCTTC	CASSRTSGGFYEQFF
TRBV19	TRBD1	13	NA	TRBJ2-5	TGTGCCAGTAGAACAGGGGGCGGGGAGACCCAGTACTTC	CASRTGGGETQYF
TRBV5-4	NA	14	once	TRBJ1-4	TGTGCCAGCAGCGCCACGGACAGTAATGAAAAACTGTTTTTT	CASSATDSNEKLFF
TRBV2	TRBD2	15	few	TRBJ2-3	TGTGCCAGCAGTGAAGGAGCGGGGATGACAGATACGCAGTATTTT	CASSEGAGMTDTQYF
TRBV7-2	TRBD2	14	NA	TRBJ2-7	TGTGCCAGCAGCTCGGGACTAGCGAAGAACGAGCAGTACTTC	CASSSGLAKNEQYF
TRBV27	NA	15	once	TRBJ1-1	TGTGCCAGCAGTTTAACGGGAGGACCGAACACTGAAGCTTTCTTT	CASSLTGGPNTEAFF
TRBV29-1	TRBD1	14	NA	TRBJ2-3	TGCAGCGCTACGGGGACAGGGCCCACAGATACGCAGTATTTT	CSATGTGPTDTQYF
TRBV5-4	TRBD2	16	once	TRBJ2-5	TGTGCCAGCAGCCAAAGACTAGCGGGGGGACAAGAGACCCAGTACTTC	CASSQRLAGGQETQYF
TRBV29-1	NA	11	NA	TRBJ2-1	TGCAGCGCCTCCCCGGGGGATGAGCAGTTCTTC	CSASPGDEQFF
TRBV11-2	NA	13	once	TRBJ1-3	TGTGCCTCTTCCGGGGGCTCTGGAAACACCATATATTTT	CASSGGSGNTIYF
TRBV4-3	NA	15	NA	TRBJ2-5	TGCGCCAGCAGCCAAGGCACTAGCCAGGCGGAGACCCAGTACTTC	CASSQGTSQAETQYF
TRBV5-1	TRBD1	15	NA	TRBJ2-1	TGCGCCAGCAGCCGGGGACAGGAGTCCTACAATGAGCAGTTCTTC	CASSRGQESYNEQFF
TRBV15	NA	12	NA	TRBJ1-1	TGTGCCACCAGCACGGCAGGGATACTGGCTTTCTTT	CATSTAGILAFF
TRBV11-2	TRBD1	15	NA	TRBJ1-1	TGTGCCAGCAGCCCAGGCTGGACAGGGGACACTGAAGCTTTCTTT	CASSPGWTGDTEAFF
TRBV5-1	TRBD1	17	NA	TRBJ1-1	TGCGCCAGCAGCCCAATGACAGGGGGCTTCGGCGGGACTGAAGCTTTCTTT	CASSPMTGGFGGTEAFF
TRBV15	NA	14	NA	TRBJ2-7	TGTGCCACCAGCAGAGAGGCCACGGGGTACGAGCAGTACTTC	CATSREATGYEQYF
TRBV20-1	NA	11	NA	TRBJ2-1	TGCAGTGCTATCCTTACAGGGGAGCAGTTCTTC	CSAILTGEQFF
TRBV25-1	NA	16	NA	TRBJ1-4	TGTGCCAGCAGTGAGGGGAGAGTTGCAACTAATGAAAAACTGTTTTTT	CASSEGRVATNEKLFF
TRBV7-8	NA	16	NA	TRBJ2-7	TGTGCCAGCAGCTTAGAAGGGGAAACTTATACCTACGAGCAGTACTTC	CASSLEGETYTYEQYF
TRBV4-2	TRBD2	15	NA	TRBJ2-7	TGTGCCAGCAGTGCGGGACTAGCGGGAGGGAACGAGCAGTACTTC	CASSAGLAGGNEQYF
TRBV30	TRBD1	13	NA	TRBJ2-1	TGTGCCTGGAGTATTACAGGGACAGATGAGCAGTTCTTC	CAWSITGTDEQFF